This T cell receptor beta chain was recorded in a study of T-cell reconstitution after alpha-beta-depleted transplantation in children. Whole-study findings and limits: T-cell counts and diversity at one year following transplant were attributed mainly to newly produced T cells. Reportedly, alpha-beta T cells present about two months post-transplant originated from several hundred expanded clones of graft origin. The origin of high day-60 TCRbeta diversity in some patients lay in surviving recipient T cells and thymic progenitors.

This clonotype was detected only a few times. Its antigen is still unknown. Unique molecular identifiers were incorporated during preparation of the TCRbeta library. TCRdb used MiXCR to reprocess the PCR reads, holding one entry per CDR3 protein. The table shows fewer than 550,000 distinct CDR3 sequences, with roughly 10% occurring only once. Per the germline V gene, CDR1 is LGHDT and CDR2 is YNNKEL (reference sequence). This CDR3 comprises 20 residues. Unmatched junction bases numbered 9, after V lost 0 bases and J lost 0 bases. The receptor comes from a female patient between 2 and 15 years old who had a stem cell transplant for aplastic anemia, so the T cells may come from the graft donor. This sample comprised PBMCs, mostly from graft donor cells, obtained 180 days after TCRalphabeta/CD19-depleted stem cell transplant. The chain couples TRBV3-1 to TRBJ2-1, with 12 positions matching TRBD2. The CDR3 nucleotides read TGTGCCAGCAGCCAAGACCTAGCGGGAGGGCCCCTGAGCTCCTACAATGAGCAGTTCTTC. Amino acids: CASSQDLAGGPLSSYNEQFF.